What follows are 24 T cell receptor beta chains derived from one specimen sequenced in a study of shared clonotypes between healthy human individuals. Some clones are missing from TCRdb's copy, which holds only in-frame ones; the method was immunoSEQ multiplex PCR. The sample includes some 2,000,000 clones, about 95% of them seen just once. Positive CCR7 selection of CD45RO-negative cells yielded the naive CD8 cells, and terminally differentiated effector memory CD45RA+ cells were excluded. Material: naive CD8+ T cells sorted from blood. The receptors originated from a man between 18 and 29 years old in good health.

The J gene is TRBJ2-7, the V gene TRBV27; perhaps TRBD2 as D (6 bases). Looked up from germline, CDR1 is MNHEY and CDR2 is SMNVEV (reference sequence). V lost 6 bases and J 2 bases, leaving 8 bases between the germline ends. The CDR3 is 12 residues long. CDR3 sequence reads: CASRGGPYEQYF. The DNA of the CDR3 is TGTGCCAGCAGGGGGGGACCCTACGAGCAGTACTTC.

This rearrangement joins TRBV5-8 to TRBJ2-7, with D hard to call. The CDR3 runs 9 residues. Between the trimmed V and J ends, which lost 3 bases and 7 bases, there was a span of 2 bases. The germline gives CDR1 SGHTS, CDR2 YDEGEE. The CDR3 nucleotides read TGTGCCAGCAGCTGGGAGCAGTACTTC. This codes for CASSWEQYF.

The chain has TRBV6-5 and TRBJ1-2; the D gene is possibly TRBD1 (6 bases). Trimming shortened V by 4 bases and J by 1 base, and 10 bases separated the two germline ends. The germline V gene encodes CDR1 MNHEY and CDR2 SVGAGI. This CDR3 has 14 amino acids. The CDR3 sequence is CASSSGTFNYGYTF. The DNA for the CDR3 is TGTGCCAGCAGTTCCGGGACATTTAACTATGGCTACACCTTC.

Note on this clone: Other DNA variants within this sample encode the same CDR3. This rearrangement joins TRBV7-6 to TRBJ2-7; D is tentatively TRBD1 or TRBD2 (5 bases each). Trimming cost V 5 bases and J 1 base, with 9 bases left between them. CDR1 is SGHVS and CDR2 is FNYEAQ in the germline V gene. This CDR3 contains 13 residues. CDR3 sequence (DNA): TGTGCCAGCAGCCTGGGACCATCCTACGAGCAGTACTTC. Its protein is CASSLGPSYEQYF.

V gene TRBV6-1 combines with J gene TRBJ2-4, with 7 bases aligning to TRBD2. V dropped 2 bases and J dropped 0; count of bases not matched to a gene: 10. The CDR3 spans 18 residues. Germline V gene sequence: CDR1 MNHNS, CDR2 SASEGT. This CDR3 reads CASSEWRGFPIAKNIQYF. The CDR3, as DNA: TGTGCCAGCAGTGAATGGCGGGGGTTTCCTATAGCCAAAAACATTCAGTACTTC.

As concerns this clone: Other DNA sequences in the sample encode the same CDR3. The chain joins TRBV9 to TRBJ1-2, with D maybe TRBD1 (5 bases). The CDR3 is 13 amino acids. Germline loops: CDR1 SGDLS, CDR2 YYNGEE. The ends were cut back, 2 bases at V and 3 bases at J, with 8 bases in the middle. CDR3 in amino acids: CASSVQGDYGYTF. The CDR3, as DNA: TGTGCCAGCAGCGTGCAGGGAGACTATGGCTACACCTTC.

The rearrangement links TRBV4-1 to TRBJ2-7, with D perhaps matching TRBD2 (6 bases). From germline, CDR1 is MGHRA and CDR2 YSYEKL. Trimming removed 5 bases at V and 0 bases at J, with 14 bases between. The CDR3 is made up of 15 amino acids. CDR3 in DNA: TGCGCCAGCAGCTCCGGGACTTCCAGCTCCTACGAGCAGTACTTC. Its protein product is CASSSGTSSSYEQYF.

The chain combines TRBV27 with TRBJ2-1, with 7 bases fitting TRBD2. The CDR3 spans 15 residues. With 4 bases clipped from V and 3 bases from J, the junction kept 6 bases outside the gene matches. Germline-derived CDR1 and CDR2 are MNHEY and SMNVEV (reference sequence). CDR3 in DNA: TGTGCCAGCAGTTCAGGAATAGCGGGCTACAATGAGCAGTTCTTC. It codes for CASSSGIAGYNEQFF.

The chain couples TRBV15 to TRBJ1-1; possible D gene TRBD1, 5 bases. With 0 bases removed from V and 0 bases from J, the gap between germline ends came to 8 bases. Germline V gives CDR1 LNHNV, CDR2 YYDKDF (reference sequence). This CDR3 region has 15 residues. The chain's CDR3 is CATSREKGVNTEAFF. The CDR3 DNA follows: TGTGCCACCAGCAGAGAAAAAGGGGTGAACACTGAAGCTTTCTTT.

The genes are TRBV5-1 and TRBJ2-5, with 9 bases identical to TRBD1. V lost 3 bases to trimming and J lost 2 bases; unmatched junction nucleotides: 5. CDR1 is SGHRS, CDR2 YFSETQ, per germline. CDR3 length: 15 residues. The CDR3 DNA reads TGCGCCAGCAGCTCCCGGGACAGGGCTCAAGAGACCCAGTACTTC. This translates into CASSSRDRAQETQYF.

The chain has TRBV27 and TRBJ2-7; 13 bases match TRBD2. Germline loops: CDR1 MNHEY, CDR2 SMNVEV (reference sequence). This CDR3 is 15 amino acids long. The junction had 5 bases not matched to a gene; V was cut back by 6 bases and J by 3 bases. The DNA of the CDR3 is TGTGCCAGCAGGGCGGGACTAGCGGGAAACTACGAGCAGTACTTC. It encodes CASRAGLAGNYEQYF.

The CDR3 here is CASGTGTSFTDTQYF. In nucleotides, the CDR3 is TGTGCCAGCGGGACCGGGACTAGCTTTACAGATACGCAGTATTTT. The rearrangement uses TRBV27 and TRBJ2-3; TRBD2 agrees at 9 bases. CDR3 length: 15 amino acids. J lost 3 bases, V lost 8 bases, and 9 bases had no gene match. Germline V gene sequence: CDR1 MNHEY, CDR2 SMNVEV (reference sequence).

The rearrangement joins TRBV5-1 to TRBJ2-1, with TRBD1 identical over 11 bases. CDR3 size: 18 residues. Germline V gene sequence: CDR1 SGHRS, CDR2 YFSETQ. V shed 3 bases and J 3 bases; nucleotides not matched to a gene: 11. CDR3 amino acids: CASSSPQDRGLYYNEQFF. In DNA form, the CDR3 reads TGCGCCAGCAGCTCGCCTCAGGACAGGGGGCTATACTACAATGAGCAGTTCTTC. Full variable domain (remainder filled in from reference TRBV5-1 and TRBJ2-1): KAGVTQTPRYLIKTRGQQVTLSCSPISGHRSVSWYQQTPGQGLQFLFEYFSETQRNKGNFPGRFSGRQFSNSRSEMNVSTLELGDSALYLCASSSPQDRGLYYNEQFFGPGTRLTVL.

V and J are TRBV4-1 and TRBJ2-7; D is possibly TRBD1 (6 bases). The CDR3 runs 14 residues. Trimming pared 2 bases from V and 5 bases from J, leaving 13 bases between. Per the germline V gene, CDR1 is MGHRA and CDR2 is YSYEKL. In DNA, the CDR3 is TGCGCCAGCAGCCAATTCAGGGGTCCGGACGAGCAGTACTTC. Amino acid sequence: CASSQFRGPDEQYF.

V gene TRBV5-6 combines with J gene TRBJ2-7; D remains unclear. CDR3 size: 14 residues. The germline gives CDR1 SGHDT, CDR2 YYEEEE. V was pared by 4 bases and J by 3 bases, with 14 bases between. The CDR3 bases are TGTGCCAGCAGCCCGCTTCGCCAGGACTACGAGCAGTACTTC. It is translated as CASSPLRQDYEQYF.

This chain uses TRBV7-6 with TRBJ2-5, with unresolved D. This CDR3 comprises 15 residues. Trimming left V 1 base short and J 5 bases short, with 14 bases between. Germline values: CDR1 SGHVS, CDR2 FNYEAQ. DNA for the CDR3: TGTGCCAGCAGCTTAGGGGTCCGGGTAGGGGAGACCCAGTACTTC. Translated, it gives CASSLGVRVGETQYF.

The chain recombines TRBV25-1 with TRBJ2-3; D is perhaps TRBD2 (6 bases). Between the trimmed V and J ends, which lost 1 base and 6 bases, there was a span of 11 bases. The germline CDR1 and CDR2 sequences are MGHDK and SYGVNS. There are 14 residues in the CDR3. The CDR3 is CASSEWEVQDTQYF. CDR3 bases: TGTGCCAGCAGTGAATGGGAGGTTCAGGATACGCAGTATTTT.

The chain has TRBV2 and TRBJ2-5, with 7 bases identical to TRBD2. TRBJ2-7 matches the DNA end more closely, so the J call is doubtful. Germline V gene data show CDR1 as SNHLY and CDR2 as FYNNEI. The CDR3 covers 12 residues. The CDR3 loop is CASIGLAYEQYF. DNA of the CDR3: TGTGCCAGCATAGGACTAGCCTACGAGCAGTACTTC.

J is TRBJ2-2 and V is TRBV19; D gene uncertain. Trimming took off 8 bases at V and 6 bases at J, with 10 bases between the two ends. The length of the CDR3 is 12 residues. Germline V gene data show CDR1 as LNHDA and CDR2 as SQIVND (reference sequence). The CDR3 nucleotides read TGTGCCAGTCTAGGGTTGCCCGGGGAGCTGTTTTTT. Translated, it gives CASLGLPGELFF.

CDR3 amino acids: CASTATQGWTEAFF. DNA of the CDR3: TGTGCCAGCACCGCGACCCAGGGGTGGACTGAAGCTTTCTTT. This sequence joins TRBV6-5 and TRBJ1-1; D is perhaps TRBD1 (6 bases). CDR3 size: 14 residues. The V end was cut by 7 bases, the J end by 5 bases, with 17 bases between. Germline V lookup: CDR1 MNHEY, CDR2 SVGAGI.

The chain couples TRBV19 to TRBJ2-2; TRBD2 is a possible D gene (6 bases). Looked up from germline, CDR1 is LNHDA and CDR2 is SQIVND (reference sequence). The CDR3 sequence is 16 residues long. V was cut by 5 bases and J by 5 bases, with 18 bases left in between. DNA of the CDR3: TGTGCCAGTAGTCCCGAGGAAGTGGGAGGAACCGGGGAGCTGTTTTTT. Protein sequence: CASSPEEVGGTGELFF. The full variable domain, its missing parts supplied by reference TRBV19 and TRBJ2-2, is DGGITQSPKYLFRKEGQNVTLSCEQNLNHDAMYWYRQDPGQGLRLIYYSQIVNDFQKGDIAEGYSVSREKKESFPLTVTSAQKNPTAFYLCASSPEEVGGTGELFFGEGSRLTVL.

The CDR3 DNA reads as TGTGCCAGCAGTGAAGCGCCGGGACTAGCGGGAGAAAAGTACGAGCAGTACTTC. Translation: CASSEAPGLAGEKYEQYF. The rearrangement joins TRBV2 to TRBJ2-7, with 14 bases that match TRBD2. CDR1 is SNHLY and CDR2 is FYNNEI in the germline V gene. V lost 0 bases and J lost 4; bases outside the gene matches: 8. This CDR3 has 18 amino acids.

CDR3 loop: CASSEVAGVSGNTIYF. CDR3 sequence (DNA): TGTGCCAGCAGTGAAGTGGCAGGGGTCTCTGGAAACACCATATATTTT. The chain has TRBV6-1 and TRBJ1-3; D possibly corresponds to TRBD1 (6 bases). Trimming stripped 1 base from V and 0 bases from J, with 10 bases between. Germline V CDR1 and CDR2: MNHNS, SASEGT. This CDR3 comprises 16 residues.

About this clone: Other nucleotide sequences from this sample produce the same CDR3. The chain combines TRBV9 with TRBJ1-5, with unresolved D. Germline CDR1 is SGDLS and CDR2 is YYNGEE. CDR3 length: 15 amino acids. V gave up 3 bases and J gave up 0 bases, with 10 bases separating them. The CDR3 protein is CASSEEGYSNQPQHF. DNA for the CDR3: TGTGCCAGCAGCGAAGAAGGTTATAGCAATCAGCCCCAGCATTTT.